This is a list of T cell receptor beta chains from one sample in a study of blood T cell repertoires in COVID-19. The assay was immunoSEQ multiplex PCR, and TCRdb's table has in-frame clones only and misses some. In the table there are about 200,000 clones, roughly 82% of which are singletons. The sample was PBMCs or T cells enriched from blood (not recorded which). The receptors derive from a man between 40 and 49 years old who had recovered from COVID-19. Both conserved end residues are part of each CDR3. A D gene is named only where the DNA matches it firmly. Clone size is stated in some rows and not others, as once, few, many or a class when expanded.

abundance	v_gene	j_gene	d_gene	CDR3aa	CDR3nt
NA	TRBV29-1	TRBJ1-4	NA	CSAETGGPEKLFF	TGCAGCGCCGAGACAGGTGGTCCGGAAAAACTGTTTTTT
NA	TRBV6-5	TRBJ2-2	NA	CASSYQIPERSGELFF	TGTGCCAGCAGTTACCAAATCCCCGAGCGGTCCGGGGAGCTGTTTTTT
once	TRBV7-6	TRBJ1-4	NA	CASSFSGGEKLFF	TGTGCCAGCAGCTTCTCGGGGGGGGAAAAACTGTTTTTT
NA	TRBV10-3	TRBJ2-5	NA	CAISDPVRQETQYF	TGTGCCATCAGTGATCCAGTCAGGCAAGAGACCCAGTACTTC
NA	TRBV6-5	TRBJ2-7	TRBD1	CASSYSGQGAYEQYF	TGTGCCAGCAGTTACTCAGGCCAGGGGGCGTACGAGCAGTACTTC
NA	TRBV7-6	TRBJ1-1	NA	CASSFSLAAGTEAFF	TGTGCCAGCAGCTTTAGTTTGGCGGCTGGCACTGAAGCTTTCTTT
NA	TRBV4-3	TRBJ2-1	TRBD2	CASSQDTSGSYNEQFF	TGCGCCAGCAGCCAAGACACTAGCGGGAGTTACAATGAGCAGTTCTTC
NA	TRBV4-3	TRBJ2-1	TRBD2	CASSQALSGSRSNEQFF	TGCGCCAGCAGCCAAGCCTTAAGCGGGAGCCGGTCCAATGAGCAGTTCTTC
NA	TRBV27	TRBJ1-6	TRBD1	CASSFKSPLRTGANSPLHF	TGTGCCAGCAGTTTTAAAAGCCCGTTGCGGACAGGGGCCAATTCACCCCTCCACTTT
NA	TRBV30	TRBJ1-1	TRBD1	CAWSVKGQGAMNTEAFF	TGTGCCTGGAGTGTAAAGGGACAGGGGGCTATGAACACTGAAGCTTTCTTT
NA	TRBV5-6	TRBJ2-3	NA	CASSPLLVDSDTQYF	TGTGCCAGCAGCCCGTTGTTAGTAGATTCAGATACGCAGTATTTT
few	TRBV7-8	TRBJ2-7	TRBD2	CASSLGGSWYEQYF	TGTGCCAGCAGCTTAGGCGGGAGCTGGTACGAGCAGTACTTC
NA	TRBV29-1	TRBJ2-1	NA	CSVDSFSDNEQFF	TGCAGCGTCGACTCTTTCTCAGACAATGAGCAGTTCTTC
NA	TRBV7-2	TRBJ1-2	NA	CASSLGYGAAREDGYTF	TGTGCCAGCAGCTTAGGGTATGGGGCAGCCCGAGAGGATGGCTACACCTTC
NA	TRBV27	TRBJ1-1	NA	CASSFLRGLSEAFF	TGTGCCAGCAGTTTTTTGAGGGGACTATCTGAAGCTTTCTTT
NA	TRBV25-1	TRBJ1-1	NA	CASSEYEGSGEAFF	TGTGCCAGCAGTGAATATGAGGGATCGGGTGAAGCTTTCTTT
NA	TRBV18	TRBJ1-1	NA	CASSPTAENTEAFF	TGTGCCAGCTCACCAACAGCAGAGAACACTGAAGCTTTCTTT
NA	TRBV5-8	TRBJ1-3	NA	CASSLETHSGNTIYF	TGTGCCAGCAGCTTGGAAACACACTCTGGAAACACCATATATTTT
NA	TRBV10-2	TRBJ1-1	TRBD1	CASSDPGGTEAFF	TGCGCCAGCAGTGATCCAGGGGGGACTGAAGCTTTCTTT
NA	TRBV7-9	TRBJ1-1	NA	CASSLLTGNTEAFF	TGTGCCAGCAGCCTACTGACGGGGAACACTGAAGCTTTCTTT
NA	TRBV5-1	TRBJ2-7	NA	CASRDSSSSYEQYF	TGCGCCAGCAGGGACAGCTCAAGCTCCTACGAGCAGTACTTC
NA	TRBV5-1	TRBJ2-7	TRBD2	CASSLEGSGSPYEQYF	TGCGCCAGCAGCTTGGAAGGTAGCGGGAGCCCCTACGAGCAGTACTTC
few	TRBV28	TRBJ1-3	NA	CASSTGAASGNTIYF	TGTGCCAGCAGTACAGGAGCCGCCTCTGGAAACACCATATATTTT
NA	TRBV7-2	TRBJ2-1	NA	CASSQGGVEQFF	TGTGCCAGCAGCCAAGGGGGGGTGGAGCAGTTCTTC
NA	TRBV9	TRBJ1-6	NA	CASSVDPLQVVNSPLHF	TGTGCCAGCAGCGTAGACCCCTTACAGGTGGTCAATTCACCCCTCCACTTT
NA	TRBV5-6	TRBJ2-1	TRBD2	CASSYLAGGHSYNEQFF	TGTGCCAGCAGCTACTTAGCGGGAGGCCACTCCTACAATGAGCAGTTCTTC